A single T cell receptor beta chain is shown here with its context. Its antigen target is currently unknown. Per-base qualities were not stored, and no clone one base away is much larger. TCRbeta CDR3 regions were amplified from genomic DNA by means of the immunoSEQ Assay, a bias-controlled multiplex PCR. Processing in the source paper ran as follows. The number of nucleated cells in each sample was estimated by amplification of reference gene primers within the assay. To quantify the absolute abundance of each unique TCRbeta CDR3 rearrangement, sequence reads were collapsed and filtered. Productive Simpson clonality was computed per sample as the square root of Simpson's diversity index over productive rearrangements. TCRdb stores this immuneACCESS table with in-frame sequences only. Part of the clones is absent; in the studies checked, under half of the shortfall reflects unresolved V genes, and no reason is known for the rest. V and J calls and clone size come straight from that table; D and trimming were deduced from the DNA. This sample is represented by some 260,000 clones; more than 70% of them were singletons. The ten largest clones take up about 2.1% of the sample.

This specimen belongs to a study of blood T cell repertoires in COVID-19 (dated by TCRdb to 2018 to 2020). With regard to the full study: Collaborator samples came from the United States, Italy and Spain and covered acute and convalescent phases of COVID-19. The prospective study material was composed of cDNA or gDNA derived from T cells, B-cell-depleted T cells, or PBMCs. Deeply sampled blood TCRbeta repertoires from subjects exposed to, actively infected with, or recovered from COVID-19 were included in the dataset. The repertoires were released in a freely available public database intended as a resource for research on the immune response to SARS-CoV-2. The samples were drawn from the first 160 participants of the ongoing ImmuneRACE study and from more than 1,000 subjects provided by 6 global collaborators. A de-identified subject ID, COVID-19 status, age in years and sex were almost always included in the sample metadata. HLA class I and class II types, where available, came from metadata supplied by the sample provider rather than from assay-based typing.

Counted from cysteine to phenylalanine, this CDR3 has 15 amino acids. The CDR3 DNA has 45 bases and is translated from base 1. V and J lose 3 bases and 0 bases, and a span of 10 bases separates them. CDR1 and CDR2 (SGHTS, YDEGEE) derive from the germline V gene. Another Seattle source contributed samples from volunteer blood donors who had recovered from COVID-19. Each collaborating institution followed its own protocols to collect whole blood in K2EDTA tubes. For TCRbeta analysis, collaborators shipped samples in one of three forms: frozen whole blood, isolated PBMCs, or DNA extracted from either of those sample types. The full study reports these points: How much clinical and demographic metadata was included differed by source and by participant, and the metadata was provided uncurated.

The sequence links TRBV5-8 to TRBJ1-5; matching of 5 bases hints at TRBD1 as the D gene. The origin of this receptor is a woman in her thirties or forties who had recovered from COVID-19. Sequencing was carried out using peripheral blood. CDR3 reads: CASSWGQFSNQPQHF. The bases read TGTGCCAGCAGCTGGGGCCAGTTTAGCAATCAGCCCCAGCATTTT.